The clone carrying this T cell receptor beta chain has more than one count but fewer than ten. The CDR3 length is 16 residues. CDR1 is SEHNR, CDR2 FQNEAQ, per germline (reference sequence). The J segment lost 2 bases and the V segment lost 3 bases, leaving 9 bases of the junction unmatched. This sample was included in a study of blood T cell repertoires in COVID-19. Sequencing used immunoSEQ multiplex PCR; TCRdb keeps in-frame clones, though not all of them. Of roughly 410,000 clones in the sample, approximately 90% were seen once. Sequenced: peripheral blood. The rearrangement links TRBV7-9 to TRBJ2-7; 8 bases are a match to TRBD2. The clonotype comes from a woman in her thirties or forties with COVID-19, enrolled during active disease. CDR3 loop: CASSFLRGENPYEQYF. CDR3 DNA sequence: TGTGCCAGCAGCTTTCTGCGGGGGGAGAACCCCTACGAGCAGTACTTC.